These 3 T cell receptor beta chains share one sample of origin, sequenced in a study of OX40 agonist ivuxolimab in advanced cancers. Sequenced by immunoSEQ multiplex PCR; TCRdb stores in-frame clones only, minus some. The table includes around 50,000 clones, 75% to 90% detected once. The sample in question was CD4+ or CD8+ T cells sorted from blood, obtained in a trial of the OX40 agonist ivuxolimab. Receptors were obtained from an adult with an advanced solid tumor such as melanoma, head and neck, liver or kidney cancer.

This chain connects TRBV5-1 to TRBJ2-3; TRBD2 aligns across 8 bases. V was pared by 1 base and J by 3 bases, with 7 bases of the junction left unmatched. The CDR3 extends over 16 amino acids. CDR1 is SGHRS, CDR2 YFSETQ, per germline. CDR3: CASSLIVGGATDTQYF. The CDR3 DNA follows: TGCGCCAGCAGCTTGATTGTCGGGGGGGCAACAGATACGCAGTATTTT.

V gene TRBV19 combines with J gene TRBJ2-6; no firm D call. CDR1 is LNHDA, CDR2 SQIVND, per germline (reference sequence). V lost 1 base and J 0 bases, leaving 4 bases between the germline ends. This CDR3 region has 15 residues. This CDR3 is CASSIGASGANVLTF. Here the CDR3 DNA reads TGTGCCAGTAGTATAGGCGCCTCTGGGGCCAACGTCCTGACTTTC.

The chain combines TRBV7-3 with TRBJ2-2; a possible D gene is TRBD2 (5 bases). V gave up 5 bases and J gave up 1 base, with 11 bases separating them. CDR3 length: 15 residues. Germline lookup yields CDR1 SGHTA and CDR2 FQGTGA. In DNA, the CDR3 is TGTGCCAGCAGCCTCCTGGGGAGGAACACCGGGGAGCTGTTTTTT. It translates to CASSLLGRNTGELFF.